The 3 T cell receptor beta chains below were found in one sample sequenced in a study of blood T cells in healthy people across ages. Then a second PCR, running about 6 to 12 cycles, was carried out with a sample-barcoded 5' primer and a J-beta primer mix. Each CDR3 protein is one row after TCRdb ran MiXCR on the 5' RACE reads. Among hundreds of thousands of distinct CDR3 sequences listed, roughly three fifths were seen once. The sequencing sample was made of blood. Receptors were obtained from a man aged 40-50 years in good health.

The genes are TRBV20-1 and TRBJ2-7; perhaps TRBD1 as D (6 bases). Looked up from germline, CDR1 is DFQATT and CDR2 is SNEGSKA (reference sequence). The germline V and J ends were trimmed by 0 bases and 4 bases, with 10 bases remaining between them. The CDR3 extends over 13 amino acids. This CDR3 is CSAREQGHYEQYF. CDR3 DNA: TGCAGTGCTAGAGAGCAGGGACATTACGAGCAGTACTTC.

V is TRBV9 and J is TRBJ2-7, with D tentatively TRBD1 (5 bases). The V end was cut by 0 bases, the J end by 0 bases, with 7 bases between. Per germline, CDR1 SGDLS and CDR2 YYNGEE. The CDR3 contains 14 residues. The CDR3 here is CASSVDDSSYEQYF. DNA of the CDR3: TGTGCCAGCAGCGTAGATGACAGCTCCTACGAGCAGTACTTC.

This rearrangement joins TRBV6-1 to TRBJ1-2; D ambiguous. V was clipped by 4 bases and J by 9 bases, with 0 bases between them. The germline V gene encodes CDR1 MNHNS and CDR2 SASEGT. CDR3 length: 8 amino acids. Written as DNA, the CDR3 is TGTGCCAGCAGTGGCTACACCTTC. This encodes CASSGYTF.